This T cell receptor beta chain was found in a study of response to subunit inactivated influenza vaccine. Overall study results and limits: The study's authors posited that every seasonal influenza vaccination enlists few new T cells.

The sample holds a few counts of this clonotype. What it binds is not known. TCRdb fed the RT-PCR reads into MiXCR, producing one record per CDR3 protein. This table has 700,000 to 800,000 distinct CDR3 sequences, around 18% appearing once. V dropped 4 bases and J dropped 7; count of bases not matched to a gene: 5. CDR1 and CDR2 (germline): LGHNA, YSLEER. The CDR3 is 16 amino acids. This clonotype was sampled from a man over 45 who received an inactivated influenza vaccine. The chain couples TRBV4-3 to TRBJ2-2, with 14 nucleotides matching TRBD2. Material: PBMCs from blood, obtained more than 4 days after vaccination. CDR3 nucleotide sequence: TGCGCCAGCAGCCCAGGACTAGCGGGGGGAATCGGGGAGCTGTTTTTT. Translation gives CASSPGLAGGIGELFF.